This entry concerns a single T cell receptor beta chain. Its recognized antigen is unknown. Base qualities are not recorded, but no much larger clone differs from it by a single base. These data originate in a study of T-cell memory formation after mild COVID-19 (dated by TCRdb to the early 2020s). General notes on the study: Most TCR sequence clusters were specific to one of the two donors. In two donors, T-cell clones that expanded and contracted after mild COVID-19 were tracked by sequencing TCRalpha and TCRbeta repertoires over time. The cohort comprised two young, previously healthy adult volunteers, one female and one male.

Study-wide findings and limitations: Contracting CD4+ clones appeared mostly in the CM and EM memory subsets, whereas CD8+ clones were enriched in EMRA. Some responding clones were detected in pre-infection memory, which suggested that pre-existing cross-reactive memory T cells had joined the SARS-CoV-2 response. Whether the second-wave clones peaking on day 37 were SARS-CoV-2 specific was not confirmed. Clones contracting from day 15 to 85 had balanced CD4/CD8 phenotypes, while a second wave expanding from day 15 to 37 was biased towards CD4+. Only a couple of mild cases were covered by the study, and larger cohorts that include severe cases with pre-infection samples were considered necessary.

TCRdb lists the instrument as Illumina NovaSeq 6000. Using 5'RACE with constant-segment primers, TCRalpha and TCRbeta cDNA libraries were constructed, with sample barcodes and unique molecular identifiers added in the process. RNA was extracted from every sample with Trizol reagent. Library amplification was performed in two PCR steps, and a second sample barcode and Illumina TruSeq adapters were introduced in the second step. Sequencing of the libraries was done on an Illumina NovaSeq, producing 2 x 150 bp paired-end reads. As for how the authors treated the data: The reads were demultiplexed and collapsed into UMI-guided consensus sequences using migec v1.2.7. Using mixcr v2.1.11, the UMI consensuses were aligned to TRA and TRB V and J templates and assembled into clonotypes. Clonotypes were classified as expanded or contracted when called significant by both edgeR and NoisET, with noise models trained on biological replicates. edgeR calls used a false discovery rate-adjusted p below 0.01 and a log2 fold-change threshold of 1. PCA with hierarchical clustering of max-normalized trajectories of the 1000 most abundant clonotypes was used as exploratory dynamics analysis. Each responding clone was given a CD4 or CD8 phenotype based on the CD4+ and CD8+ repertoires, which had been sequenced separately. TCRdb reprocessed the public reads (quality trimming at Q25 with fastp, clone calling with MiXCR) and kept in-frame beta chains. Rows with a matching CDR3 protein are joined into one entry that keeps the most common DNA and genes. What appears here as the V and J calls and clone size reflects TCRdb's work, not the paper's. The sample table records over 500,000 distinct CDR3 sequences; approximately 15% of these occur just once. Around 8.1% of the sample lies in the top ten.

The germline V gene supplies CDR1 SGDLS and CDR2 YYNGEE. The trim is 4 bases for V and 5 bases for J, with a gap of 13 bases between the germline ends. The CDR3, from cysteine to phenylalanine, totals 13 residues. Just CDR3 DNA is preserved here, 39 bases in frame from base 1. PBMCs were isolated by Ficoll-Paque density gradient centrifugation. The chain was built from TRBV9 and TRBJ2-7, with an unclear D gene assignment. This receptor was identified in an adult woman who had mild COVID-19 (a few samples of this study predate the infection). The sample titles of this study are shuffled in the database, so cell type and time point are left out; the donor was told from shared clones. The sequencing sample was made of PBMCs or a T cell subset sorted from them (not recorded which). The encoded CDR3 is CASSPSVRDEQYF. The DNA is as follows: TGTGCCAGCAGCCCATCTGTTAGGGACGAGCAGTACTTC.